The 8 T cell receptor beta chains in this list originate from one sample, sequenced in a study of cytomegalovirus exposure and HLA in healthy donors. Primers: 60 Vbeta forward and 13 Jbeta reverse. TCRdb keeps only in-frame clones here, not all; method: immunoSEQ multiplex PCR. The sample contains 200,000 or so clones, around 87% of which appear only once. Input material: PBMCs. These TCRs come from a man younger than 40 in good health and CMV-seronegative.

J is TRBJ2-1 and V is TRBV9; TRBD2 agrees at 13 bases. V dropped 4 bases and J dropped 9; count of bases not matched to a gene: 7. Germline V gene data show CDR1 as SGDLS and CDR2 as YYNGEE. The CDR3 loop spans 15 amino acids. CDR3 loop: CASSPTGLAGTEQFF. CDR3 nucleotides: TGTGCCAGCAGCCCCACGGGACTAGCGGGGACTGAGCAGTTCTTC.

This chain connects TRBV30 to TRBJ2-7, with 9 bases lining up with TRBD1. Germline values: CDR1 GTSNPN, CDR2 SVGIG (reference sequence). This CDR3 region has 14 residues. V dropped 4 bases and J dropped 3; count of bases not matched to a gene: 7. The CDR3 DNA follows: TGTGCCTGGACCGTCCGGGACAGGGTCTACGAGCAGTACTTC. It codes for CAWTVRDRVYEQYF.

This chain joins TRBV9 and TRBJ1-2; a possible D gene is TRBD1 (6 bases). The CDR3 runs to 12 residues. Germline V gene sequence: CDR1 SGDLS, CDR2 YYNGEE. Trimming took off 6 bases at V and 8 bases at J, with 14 bases between the two ends. This chain's CDR3 is CASTHRVWGYTF. The DNA for the CDR3 is TGTGCCAGCACCCACAGGGTTTGGGGCTACACCTTC. The full variable domain, its missing parts supplied by reference TRBV9 and TRBJ1-2, is DSGVTQTPKHLITATGQRVTLRCSPRSGDLSVYWYQQSLDQGLQFLIQYYNGEERAKGNILERFSAQQFPDLHSELNLSSLELGDSALYFCASTHRVWGYTFGSGTRLTVV.

A single count supports this clone. This sequence joins TRBV5-8 and TRBJ1-5; no clear D. This CDR3 spans 12 amino acids. The germline CDR1 and CDR2 sequences are SGHTS and YDEGEE. The V and J ends lost 6 bases and 6 bases respectively, with 10 bases between them. CDR3 amino acids: CASTFLSQPQHF. CDR3 nucleotide sequence: TGTGCCAGCACCTTCCTTAGTCAGCCCCAGCATTTT.

A single count supports this clone. The rearrangement uses TRBV30 and TRBJ2-2; 9 positions agree with TRBD2. The CDR3 consists of 18 residues. V shed 4 bases and J 2 bases; nucleotides not matched to a gene: 14. CDR1 is GTSNPN, CDR2 SVGIG, per germline (reference sequence). The CDR3 sequence is CAWTRPVAGDANTGELFF. The CDR3 DNA sequence: TGTGCCTGGACACGGCCGGTAGCGGGAGACGCCAACACCGGGGAGCTGTTTTTT. Full variable domain (outside the CDR3, taken from reference TRBV30 and TRBJ2-2): SQTIHQWPATLVQPVGSPLSLECTVEGTSNPNLYWYRQAAGRGLQLLFYSVGIGQISSEVPQNLSASRPQDRQFILSSKKLLLSDSGFYLCAWTRPVAGDANTGELFFGEGSRLTVL.

This chain uses TRBV15 with TRBJ1-2; D is ambiguous. This CDR3 region has 14 residues. Looked up from germline, CDR1 is LNHNV and CDR2 is YYDKDF (reference sequence). Trimming shortened V by 1 base and J by 5 bases, and 11 bases separated the two germline ends. The CDR3 spells CATSRVSSTYGYTF. CDR3 DNA: TGTGCCACCAGCAGAGTAAGCTCGACATATGGCTACACCTTC. Supplemented by reference TRBV15 and TRBJ1-2, the full variable domain reads DAMVIQNPRYQVTQFGKPVTLSCSQTLNHNVMYWYQQKSSQAPKLLFHYYDKDFNNEADTPDNFQSRRPNTSFCFLDIRSPGLGDTAMYLCATSRVSSTYGYTFGSGTRLTVV.

This clone is a singleton in its sample. V usage is TRBV7-9 and J usage is TRBJ2-6; D might be TRBD1 (5 bases). The germline V gene has CDR1 SEHNR and CDR2 FQNEAQ (reference sequence). The V and J ends lost 8 bases and 0 bases respectively, with 20 bases between them. The CDR3 sequence is 18 residues long. The CDR3 DNA is TGTGCCAGCCTCCCATGGGGCCAGGAAAGCTCTGGGGCCAACGTCCTGACTTTC. It is translated as CASLPWGQESSGANVLTF.

This rearrangement joins TRBV23-1 to TRBJ2-3, with 7 bases fitting TRBD2. TRBV23-1 is assigned to the ORF class and has an uncertain function. The CDR3 extends over 21 amino acids. Germline trimming cut 0 bases from V and 3 bases from J; bases unmatched to any gene: 21. CDR3 bases: TGCGCCAGCAGTCAATCGCCCACCTTTGAGGGAAGCGGGGTGAGTACAGATACGCAGTATTTT. It translates to CASSQSPTFEGSGVSTDTQYF.